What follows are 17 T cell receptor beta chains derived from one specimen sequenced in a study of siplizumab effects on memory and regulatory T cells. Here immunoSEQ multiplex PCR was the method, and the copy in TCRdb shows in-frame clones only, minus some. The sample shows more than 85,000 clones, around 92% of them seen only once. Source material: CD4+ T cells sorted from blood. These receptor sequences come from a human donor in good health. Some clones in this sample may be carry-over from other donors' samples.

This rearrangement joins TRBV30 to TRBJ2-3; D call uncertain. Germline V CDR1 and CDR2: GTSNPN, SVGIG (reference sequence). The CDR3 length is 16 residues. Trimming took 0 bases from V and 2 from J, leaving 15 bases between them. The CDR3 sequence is CAWSVSPVIDTDTQYF. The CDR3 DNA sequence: TGTGCCTGGAGTGTATCTCCGGTAATTGACACAGATACGCAGTATTTT.

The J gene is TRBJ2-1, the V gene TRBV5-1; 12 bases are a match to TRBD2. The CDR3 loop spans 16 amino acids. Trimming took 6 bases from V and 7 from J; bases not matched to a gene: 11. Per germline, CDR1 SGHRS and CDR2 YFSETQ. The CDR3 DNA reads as TGCGCCAGCACCACCCTAGCGGGAGGGCCCGTGAATGAGCAGTTCTTC. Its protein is CASTTLAGGPVNEQFF. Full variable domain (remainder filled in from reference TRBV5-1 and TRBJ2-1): KAGVTQTPRYLIKTRGQQVTLSCSPISGHRSVSWYQQTPGQGLQFLFEYFSETQRNKGNFPGRFSGRQFSNSRSEMNVSTLELGDSALYLCASTTLAGGPVNEQFFGPGTRLTVL.

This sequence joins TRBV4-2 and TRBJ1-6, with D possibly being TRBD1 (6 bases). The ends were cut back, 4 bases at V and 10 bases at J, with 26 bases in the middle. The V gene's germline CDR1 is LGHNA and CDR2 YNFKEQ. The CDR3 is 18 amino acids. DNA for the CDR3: TGTGCCAGCAGCCGAAGGGCCGACTCGGGGACATCGTTATCACCCCTCCACTTT. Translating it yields CASSRRADSGTSLSPLHF.

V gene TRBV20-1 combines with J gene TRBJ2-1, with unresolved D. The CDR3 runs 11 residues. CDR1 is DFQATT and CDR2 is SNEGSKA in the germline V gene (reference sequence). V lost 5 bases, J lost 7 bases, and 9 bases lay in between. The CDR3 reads CSASWTNEQFF. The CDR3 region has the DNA TGCAGTGCTTCCTGGACGAATGAGCAGTTCTTC.

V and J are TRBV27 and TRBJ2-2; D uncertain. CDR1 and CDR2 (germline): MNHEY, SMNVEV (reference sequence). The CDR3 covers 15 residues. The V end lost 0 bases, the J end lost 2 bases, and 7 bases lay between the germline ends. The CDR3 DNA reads TGTGCCAGCAGTTTATCGTCGGTAAACACCGGGGAGCTGTTTTTT. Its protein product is CASSLSSVNTGELFF.

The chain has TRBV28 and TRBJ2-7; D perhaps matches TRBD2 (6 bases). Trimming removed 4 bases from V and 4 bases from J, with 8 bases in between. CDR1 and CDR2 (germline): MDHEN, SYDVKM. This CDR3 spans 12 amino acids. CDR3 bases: TGTGCCAGCAGTTCCGGGACTTACGAGCAGTACTTC. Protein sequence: CASSSGTYEQYF.

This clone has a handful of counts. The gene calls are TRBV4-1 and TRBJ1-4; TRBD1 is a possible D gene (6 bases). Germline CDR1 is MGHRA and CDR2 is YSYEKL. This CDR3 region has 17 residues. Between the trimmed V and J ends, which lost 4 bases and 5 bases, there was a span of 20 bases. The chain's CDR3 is CASSLTREGQRNEKLFF. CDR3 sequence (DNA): TGCGCCAGCAGCCTTACCAGGGAAGGACAGAGAAATGAAAAACTGTTTTTT.

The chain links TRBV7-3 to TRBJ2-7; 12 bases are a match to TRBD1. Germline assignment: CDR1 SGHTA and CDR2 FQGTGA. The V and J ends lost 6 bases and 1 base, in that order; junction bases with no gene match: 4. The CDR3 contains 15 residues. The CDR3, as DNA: TGTGCCAGCAGTCCGGGACAGGGGGCTTCCTACGAGCAGTACTTC. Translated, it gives CASSPGQGASYEQYF.

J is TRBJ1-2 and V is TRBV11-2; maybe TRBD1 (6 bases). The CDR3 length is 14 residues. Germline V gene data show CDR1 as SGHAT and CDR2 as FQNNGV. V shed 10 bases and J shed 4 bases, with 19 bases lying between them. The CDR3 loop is CATTRDTNSYGYTF. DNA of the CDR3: TGTGCCACCACCCGGGACACGAACTCCTATGGCTACACCTTC.

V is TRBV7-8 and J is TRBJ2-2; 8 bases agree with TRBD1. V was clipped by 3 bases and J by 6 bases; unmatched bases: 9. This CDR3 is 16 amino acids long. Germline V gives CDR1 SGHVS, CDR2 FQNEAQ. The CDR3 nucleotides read TGTGCCAGCAGCTTCAGACAGGGGAATGAGGCCGGGGAGCTGTTTTTT. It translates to CASSFRQGNEAGELFF.

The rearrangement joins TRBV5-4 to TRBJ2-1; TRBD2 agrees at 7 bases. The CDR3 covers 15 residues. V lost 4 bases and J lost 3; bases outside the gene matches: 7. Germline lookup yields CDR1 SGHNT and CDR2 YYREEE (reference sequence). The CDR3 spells CASSVPSGNYNEQFF. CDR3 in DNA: TGTGCCAGCAGCGTTCCTAGCGGAAACTACAATGAGCAGTTCTTC.

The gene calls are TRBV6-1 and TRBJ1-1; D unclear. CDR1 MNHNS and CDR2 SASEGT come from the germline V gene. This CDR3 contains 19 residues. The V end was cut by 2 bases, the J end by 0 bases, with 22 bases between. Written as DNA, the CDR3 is TGTGCCAGCAGTGAATATAGACGCGGGAGGACTTCCATGAACACTGAAGCTTTCTTT. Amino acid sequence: CASSEYRRGRTSMNTEAFF.

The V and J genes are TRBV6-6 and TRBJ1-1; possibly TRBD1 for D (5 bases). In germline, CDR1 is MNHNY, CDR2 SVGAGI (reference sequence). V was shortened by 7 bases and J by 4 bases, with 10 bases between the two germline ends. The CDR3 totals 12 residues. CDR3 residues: CASTQGSTEAFF. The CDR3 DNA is TGTGCCAGCACTCAGGGTTCCACTGAAGCTTTCTTT.

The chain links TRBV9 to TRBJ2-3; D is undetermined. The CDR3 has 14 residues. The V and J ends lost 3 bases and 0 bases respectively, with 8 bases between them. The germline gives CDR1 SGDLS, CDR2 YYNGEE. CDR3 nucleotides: TGTGCCAGCAGCGGCCCCCCCAGCACAGATACGCAGTATTTT. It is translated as CASSGPPSTDTQYF. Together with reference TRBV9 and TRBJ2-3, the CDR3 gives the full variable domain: DSGVTQTPKHLITATGQRVTLRCSPRSGDLSVYWYQQSLDQGLQFLIQYYNGEERAKGNILERFSAQQFPDLHSELNLSSLELGDSALYFCASSGPPSTDTQYFGPGTRLTVL.

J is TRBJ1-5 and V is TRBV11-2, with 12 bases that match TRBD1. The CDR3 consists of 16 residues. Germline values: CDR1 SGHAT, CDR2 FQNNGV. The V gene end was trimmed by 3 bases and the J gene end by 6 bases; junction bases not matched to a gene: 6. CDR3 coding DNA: TGTGCCAGCAGCTTCCAACAGGGACAGGGGGCTCAGCCCCAGCATTTT. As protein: CASSFQQGQGAQPQHF.

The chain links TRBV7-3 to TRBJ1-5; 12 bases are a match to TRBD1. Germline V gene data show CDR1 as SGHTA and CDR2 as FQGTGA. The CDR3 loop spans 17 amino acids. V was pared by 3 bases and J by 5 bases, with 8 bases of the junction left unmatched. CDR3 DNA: TGTGCCAGCAGCTTTAGACGGGACAGGGGGCAAGATCAGCCCCAGCATTTT. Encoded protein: CASSFRRDRGQDQPQHF.

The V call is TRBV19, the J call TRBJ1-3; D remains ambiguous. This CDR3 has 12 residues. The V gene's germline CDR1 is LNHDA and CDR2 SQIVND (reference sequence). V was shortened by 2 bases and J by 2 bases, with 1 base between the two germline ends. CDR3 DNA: TGTGCCAGTAGTATACCTGGAAACACCATATATTTT. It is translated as CASSIPGNTIYF.